Listed here are 32 T cell receptor beta chains from one sample, sequenced in a study of T cell responses to AZD1222 COVID-19 vaccine. The assay was immunoSEQ multiplex PCR, and TCRdb's table has in-frame clones only and misses some. This repertoire shows roughly 100,000 clones, about 90% found once; its top ten account for roughly 5%. Here the sequenced sample was peripheral blood, taken on day 0 of AZD1222 vaccination. The receptor set was obtained from an adult in good health.

The genes are TRBV9 and TRBJ2-3; D may be TRBD2 (5 bases). The CDR3 covers 14 residues. The germline V gene has CDR1 SGDLS and CDR2 YYNGEE. V lost 4 bases and J lost 1, with 10 bases in between. The CDR3 region is CASSSGVGTDTQYF. DNA of the CDR3: TGTGCCAGCAGCTCCGGGGTGGGCACAGATACGCAGTATTTT. The variable domain in full, with the rest retrieved from reference TRBV9 and TRBJ2-3, is DSGVTQTPKHLITATGQRVTLRCSPRSGDLSVYWYQQSLDQGLQFLIQYYNGEERAKGNILERFSAQQFPDLHSELNLSSLELGDSALYFCASSSGVGTDTQYFGPGTRLTVL.

The rearrangement joins TRBV5-6 to TRBJ2-5; no firm D call. From germline, CDR1 is SGHDT and CDR2 YYEEEE. The CDR3 extends over 14 amino acids. V lost 3 bases to trimming and J lost 2 bases, with 11 bases between them. In DNA form, the CDR3 reads TGTGCCAGCAGCTCCGTGGCAACTCAAGAGACCCAGTACTTC. Residues: CASSSVATQETQYF.

This chain connects TRBV4-1 to TRBJ2-3; D remains ambiguous. CDR3 length: 14 amino acids. Trimming cost V 3 bases and J 1 base, with 8 bases left between them. From germline, CDR1 is MGHRA and CDR2 YSYEKL. The CDR3 here is CASSQGIRTDTQYF. The CDR3 DNA is TGCGCCAGCAGCCAGGGCATACGCACAGATACGCAGTATTTT.

CDR3 DNA: TGTGCCAGCAGCCCGGGGGACAGGGACTCCTACGAGCAGTACTTC. Translation gives CASSPGDRDSYEQYF. The V call is TRBV28, the J call TRBJ2-7, with TRBD1 identical over 9 bases. After removal of 6 bases from V and 0 bases from J, the junction contained 6 bases not matched to a gene. This CDR3 has 15 residues. Germline-derived CDR1 and CDR2 are MDHEN and SYDVKM.

This chain joins TRBV10-1 and TRBJ1-2; no firm D call. This CDR3 contains 13 residues. Germline values: CDR1 WNHNN, CDR2 SYGVQD (reference sequence). For the CDR3, the DNA is TGCGTCTTACCGTCTTGGCGACCGGATGGCTACACCTTC. Translating gives CVLPSWRPDGYTF.

This chain links TRBV5-1 with TRBJ2-2; D possibly corresponds to TRBD2 (6 bases). The CDR3 is 16 amino acids. The germline gives CDR1 SGHRS, CDR2 YFSETQ. The ends were cut back, 4 bases at V and 4 bases at J, with 17 bases in the middle. CDR3 DNA sequence: TGCGCCAGCAGCCCGGCGGGTCTGGGGGGCACCGGGGAGCTGTTTTTT. It encodes CASSPAGLGGTGELFF.

CDR3 protein: CASSQPVPRDGEGDTQYF. In DNA form, the CDR3 reads TGTGCCAGCAGCCAACCCGTACCACGGGACGGAGAGGGAGATACGCAGTATTTT. The rearrangement joins TRBV4-2 to TRBJ2-3, with D perhaps assigned TRBD1 or TRBD2 (5 bases each). The CDR3 length is 18 residues. Germline values: CDR1 LGHNA, CDR2 YNFKEQ. The V and J ends lost 2 bases and 5 bases respectively, with 23 bases between them.

The chain uses TRBV28 and TRBJ2-5; a possible D gene is TRBD2 (7 bases). Between the trimmed V and J ends, which lost 6 bases and 4 bases, there was a span of 18 bases. This CDR3 contains 15 residues. From germline, CDR1 is MDHEN and CDR2 SYDVKM. DNA of the CDR3: TGTGCCAGCAGGGGGGGGCTAGTTGGGATAGAGACCCAGTACTTC. Amino acid sequence: CASRGGLVGIETQYF.

The chain recombines TRBV28 with TRBJ1-1; D possibly corresponds to TRBD1 (5 bases). V lost 5 bases and J lost 8, with 18 bases in between. The CDR3 is 14 amino acids. Germline V gene data show CDR1 as MDHEN and CDR2 as SYDVKM. The CDR3 is CASSEAGGVGEAFF. The DNA for the CDR3 is TGTGCCAGCAGTGAAGCGGGAGGGGTTGGAGAAGCTTTCTTT.

The chain employs TRBV29-1 and TRBJ2-1; TRBD2 might be the D (5 bases). The germline gives CDR1 SQVTM, CDR2 ANQGSEA. Trimming left V 1 base short and J 3 bases short, with 13 bases between. This CDR3 has 15 amino acids. The DNA for the CDR3 is TGCAGCGTTGAAGCGGGTCCCGGGGACTACAATGAGCAGTTCTTC. This encodes CSVEAGPGDYNEQFF.

This chain uses TRBV5-4 with TRBJ2-7; TRBD2 matches at 9 bases. This CDR3 region has 16 residues. The V and J ends lost 4 bases and 1 base, in that order; junction bases with no gene match: 9. The germline V gene encodes CDR1 SGHNT and CDR2 YYREEE (reference sequence). As DNA, the CDR3 is TGTGCCAGCAGCCCCGGCGGGGGGGGAGGTTCCTACGAGCAGTACTTC. Its protein product is CASSPGGGGGSYEQYF.

This sequence joins TRBV10-3 and TRBJ2-3; 9 nucleotides match TRBD2. V lost 2 bases to trimming and J lost 3 bases; unmatched junction nucleotides: 6. CDR3 size: 16 residues. Germline CDR1 reads ENHRY; CDR2 reads SYGVKD. This CDR3 reads CAISEAAGGPTDTQYF. In DNA form, the CDR3 reads TGTGCCATCAGTGAGGCTGCGGGGGGGCCTACAGATACGCAGTATTTT.

V is TRBV7-9 and J is TRBJ1-4; D remains unclear. V was clipped by 5 bases and J by 0 bases, with 13 bases between them. CDR3 size: 16 residues. From germline, CDR1 is SEHNR and CDR2 FQNEAQ (reference sequence). CDR3 in amino acids: CASSPGPIATNEKLFF. In DNA, the CDR3 is TGTGCCAGCAGCCCTGGACCGATAGCAACTAATGAAAAACTGTTTTTT.

This chain joins TRBV28 and TRBJ2-5, with 9 bases that match TRBD2. In germline, CDR1 is MDHEN, CDR2 SYDVKM. V was pared by 5 bases and J by 4 bases, with 8 bases of the junction left unmatched. This CDR3 has 15 amino acids. CDR3 amino acids: CASSNPGLAGETQYF. Here the CDR3 DNA reads TGTGCCAGCAGTAATCCGGGACTAGCAGGAGAGACCCAGTACTTC.

The chain joins TRBV2 to TRBJ1-5; weak D call: TRBD1 (6 bases). With 3 bases removed from V and 6 bases from J, the gap between germline ends came to 18 bases. The length of the CDR3 is 16 residues. Germline CDR1 is SNHLY and CDR2 is FYNNEI. The CDR3 region is CASSDRGRGLRQPQHF. CDR3 sequence (DNA): TGTGCCAGCAGTGATCGAGGCAGGGGTTTGCGTCAGCCCCAGCATTTT.

This chain connects TRBV24-1 to TRBJ1-5, with 7 positions matching TRBD1. Germline CDR1 and CDR2: KGHDR and SFDVKD. The CDR3 has 12 residues. In DNA form, the CDR3 reads TGTTCAACAGGGGCGCGGAATCAGCCCCAGCATTTT. The encoded protein is CSTGARNQPQHF.

V and J are TRBV9 and TRBJ1-3, with a tentative D call TRBD1 (5 bases). Trimming removed 3 bases at V and 2 bases at J, with 15 bases between. Germline-derived CDR1 and CDR2 are SGDLS and YYNGEE. The CDR3 runs to 16 residues. CDR3 DNA sequence: TGTGCCAGCAGCGCCCCAGGGAATTGGCCTGGAAACACCATATATTTT. Protein: CASSAPGNWPGNTIYF.

Only a few counts were recorded for this clone. The chain has TRBV23-1 and TRBJ1-1, with 8 bases aligning to TRBD1. TRBV23-1 is given ORF status, its function remaining uncertain. Trimming took 4 bases from V and 1 from J; bases not matched to a gene: 5. This CDR3 comprises 15 residues. The CDR3 spells CASSPLGQENTEAFF. CDR3 sequence (DNA): TGCGCCAGCAGTCCCTTGGGACAGGAGAACACTGAAGCTTTCTTT.

The chain links TRBV5-4 to TRBJ1-2, with 10 positions matching TRBD1. V shed 4 bases, J shed 3 bases, and the junction held 6 bases outside the gene matches. The CDR3 consists of 15 residues. Germline V CDR1 and CDR2: SGHNT, YYREEE (reference sequence). The CDR3 region is CASSESGTGDYGYTF. The CDR3 nucleotides read TGTGCCAGCAGCGAAAGTGGGACAGGGGACTATGGCTACACCTTC.

In DNA, the CDR3 is TGTGCCAGCAGCTCACCGGGACAGAGAGCCGGGGAGCTGTTTTTT. Translated, it gives CASSSPGQRAGELFF. This rearrangement joins TRBV7-9 to TRBJ2-2; 7 bases match TRBD1. V was clipped by 4 bases and J by 6 bases; unmatched bases: 8. This CDR3 has 15 amino acids. Germline values: CDR1 SEHNR, CDR2 FQNEAQ (reference sequence).

The chain employs TRBV23-1 and TRBJ2-5; D remains ambiguous. TRBV23-1 is labeled an ORF, and its function is uncertain. The V end was cut by 5 bases, the J end by 5 bases, with 18 bases between. CDR3 length: 15 amino acids. CDR3 DNA sequence: TGCGCCAGCAGTAAAAAGGTTGGATACCCTGAGACCCAGTACTTC. Translated: CASSKKVGYPETQYF.

The chain's CDR3 is CASSLTLVIGAGGTGELFF. The CDR3 bases are TGTGCCAGCAGCTTAACTCTAGTCATCGGAGCGGGGGGGACCGGGGAGCTGTTTTTT. The rearrangement joins TRBV13 to TRBJ2-2, with TRBD2 matching 10 bases. This CDR3 is built from 19 residues. Looked up from germline, CDR1 is PRHDT and CDR2 is FYEKMQ (reference sequence). V trimming: 2 bases; J trimming: 5 bases; junction bases outside the gene matches: 14.

The chain carries TRBV3-1 (or the pseudogene TRBV3-2) and TRBJ1-2; D not certain. V shed 3 bases and J shed 2 bases, with 13 bases lying between them. The CDR3 loop spans 15 amino acids. CDR1 and CDR2 (germline): LGHDT, YNNKEL (reference sequence). CDR3 nucleotide sequence: TGTGCCAGCAGCCAGTTAGCGGGAAACAACTATGGCTACACCTTC. As protein: CASSQLAGNNYGYTF.

The chain couples TRBV9 to TRBJ1-2, with 7 bases identical to TRBD1. The CDR3 runs to 13 residues. J lost 4 bases, V lost 2 bases, and 2 bases had no gene match. In germline, CDR1 is SGDLS, CDR2 YYNGEE. CDR3 loop: CASSVGTVYGYTF. In DNA form, the CDR3 reads TGTGCCAGCAGCGTCGGGACAGTCTATGGCTACACCTTC. Combining the CDR3 with reference TRBV9 and TRBJ1-2 gives the whole variable domain DSGVTQTPKHLITATGQRVTLRCSPRSGDLSVYWYQQSLDQGLQFLIQYYNGEERAKGNILERFSAQQFPDLHSELNLSSLELGDSALYFCASSVGTVYGYTFGSGTRLTVV.

V is TRBV3-1 (or the pseudogene TRBV3-2) and J is TRBJ1-1, with D tentatively TRBD1 (5 bases). CDR3 size: 16 residues. V was cut by 0 bases and J by 4 bases, with 15 bases left in between. Germline V gene sequence: CDR1 LGHDT, CDR2 YNNKEL (reference sequence). Here the CDR3 reads CASSQDRQGWFTEAFF. The CDR3 DNA reads as TGTGCCAGCAGCCAAGATCGGCAGGGATGGTTCACTGAAGCTTTCTTT.

This clone was counted a few times. The chain carries TRBV10-3 and TRBJ1-2; D unclear. In germline, CDR1 is ENHRY, CDR2 SYGVKD. This CDR3 is 14 amino acids long. V lost 0 bases and J lost 8, with 13 bases in between. CDR3 residues: CAISESNGRRGYTF. The CDR3, as DNA: TGTGCCATCAGTGAGTCAAACGGCAGGAGAGGCTACACCTTC.

This sequence joins TRBV7-2 and TRBJ1-1; TRBD1 aligns across 7 bases. V trimming: 5 bases; J trimming: 0 bases; junction bases outside the gene matches: 9. Germline loops: CDR1 SGHTA, CDR2 FQGNSA. CDR3 length equals 16 residues. This CDR3 reads CASSPRRGRMNTEAFF. The CDR3 nucleotides are TGTGCCAGCAGCCCTCGCAGGGGGAGGATGAACACTGAAGCTTTCTTT.

The chain recombines TRBV6-5 with TRBJ1-6, with D possibly TRBD1 on 6 matching bases. The CDR3 spans 16 residues. V was shortened by 0 bases and J by 3 bases, with 9 bases between the two germline ends. Per germline, CDR1 MNHEY and CDR2 SVGAGI. CDR3 region: CASSYSRTDYNSPLHF. The CDR3 DNA follows: TGTGCCAGCAGTTACTCTAGGACAGACTATAATTCACCCCTCCACTTT.

This chain uses TRBV5-1 with TRBJ1-4; D possibly corresponds to TRBD1 (5 bases). Germline CDR1 SGHRS, CDR2 YFSETQ. CDR3 length equals 15 residues. V lost 4 bases, J lost 8 bases, and 18 bases lay in between. The DNA for the CDR3 is TGCGCCAGCAGCACCGGGGCCGAATGGGGCGAAAAACTGTTTTTT. Its protein is CASSTGAEWGEKLFF.

This chain connects TRBV18 to TRBJ1-2; 8 bases align to TRBD1. The CDR3 runs to 15 residues. Looked up from germline, CDR1 is KGHSH and CDR2 is LQKENI. Trimming cost V 2 bases and J 2 bases; bases outside gene matches: 4. CDR3 nucleotide sequence: TGTGCCAGCTCACCAGCAGGGGGCGAGAACTATGGCTACACCTTC. Its protein is CASSPAGGENYGYTF. Combining the CDR3 with reference TRBV18 and TRBJ1-2 gives the whole variable domain NAGVMQNPRHLVRRRGQEARLRCSPMKGHSHVYWYRQLPEEGLKFMVYLQKENIIDESGMPKERFSAEFPKEGPSILRIQQVVRGDSAAYFCASSPAGGENYGYTFGSGTRLTVV.

V gene TRBV3-1 (or the pseudogene TRBV3-2) combines with J gene TRBJ2-1; 8 nucleotides agree with TRBD1. The germline gives CDR1 LGHDT, CDR2 YNNKEL (reference sequence). Trimming removed 3 bases from V and 7 bases from J; junction bases left unmatched: 5. CDR3 size: 14 residues. The CDR3 coding sequence is TGTGCCAGCAGCCACCACGACAGGGGTAATGAGCAGTTCTTC. It codes for CASSHHDRGNEQFF.

This clone showed up just once. This rearrangement joins TRBV7-9 to TRBJ2-1; D not certain. V lost 6 bases and J lost 5, with 5 bases in between. The CDR3 spans 11 residues. CDR1 is SEHNR, CDR2 FQNEAQ, per germline (reference sequence). The CDR3 nucleotides read TGTGCCAGCAGGCCAAACAATGAGCAGTTCTTC. This codes for CASRPNNEQFF.